A single sample gave rise to the 4 T cell receptor beta chains below, sequenced in a study of cytomegalovirus exposure and HLA in healthy donors. The PCR was carried out with 60 Vbeta primers and 13 Jbeta primers. TCRdb's table, derived via immunoSEQ multiplex PCR, lists solely in-frame clones and lacks some. The data contain around 200,000 clones, roughly 80% of them singletons. Sequencing was performed on PBMCs. The receptors were sampled from a woman between 18 and 30 years old in good health and CMV-seronegative.

This clone was seen a handful of times. This chain connects TRBV11-3 to TRBJ2-3; a possible D gene is TRBD2 (6 bases). This CDR3 has 14 residues. With 8 bases removed from V and 4 bases from J, the gap between germline ends came to 16 bases. Germline CDR1 reads SGHNT; CDR2 reads YENEEA. CDR3 region: CASSTGGDADTQYF. The CDR3 DNA is TGTGCCAGCTCAACCGGAGGGGACGCAGATACGCAGTATTTT.

The chain has TRBV5-6 and TRBJ2-5; 7 bases align to TRBD2. Germline V gene data show CDR1 as SGHDT and CDR2 as YYEEEE. The CDR3 covers 14 residues. J gave up 7 bases and V 4 bases, and 10 bases lay outside the gene matches. The CDR3 loop reads CASSGGDRPGTQYF. The CDR3 nucleotides read TGTGCCAGCAGCGGGGGGGACCGCCCCGGGACCCAGTACTTC.

This rearrangement joins TRBV6-1 to TRBJ2-7; 8 bases line up with TRBD2. V shed 2 bases, J shed 4 bases, and the junction held 10 bases outside the gene matches. CDR3 length: 16 amino acids. Germline V lookup: CDR1 MNHNS, CDR2 SASEGT. CDR3 in DNA: TGTGCCAGCAGTGAAATGAGCGGGAGCGGAACTTACGAGCAGTACTTC. Translating gives CASSEMSGSGTYEQYF.

This chain connects TRBV6-5 to TRBJ1-2; D might be TRBD1 (6 bases). This CDR3 contains 13 residues. CDR1 MNHEY and CDR2 SVGAGI come from the germline V gene. V lost 4 bases and J lost 4, with 10 bases in between. CDR3 DNA: TGTGCCAGCAGTTGGGAGACAGGCTATGGCTACACCTTC. Translating gives CASSWETGYGYTF.